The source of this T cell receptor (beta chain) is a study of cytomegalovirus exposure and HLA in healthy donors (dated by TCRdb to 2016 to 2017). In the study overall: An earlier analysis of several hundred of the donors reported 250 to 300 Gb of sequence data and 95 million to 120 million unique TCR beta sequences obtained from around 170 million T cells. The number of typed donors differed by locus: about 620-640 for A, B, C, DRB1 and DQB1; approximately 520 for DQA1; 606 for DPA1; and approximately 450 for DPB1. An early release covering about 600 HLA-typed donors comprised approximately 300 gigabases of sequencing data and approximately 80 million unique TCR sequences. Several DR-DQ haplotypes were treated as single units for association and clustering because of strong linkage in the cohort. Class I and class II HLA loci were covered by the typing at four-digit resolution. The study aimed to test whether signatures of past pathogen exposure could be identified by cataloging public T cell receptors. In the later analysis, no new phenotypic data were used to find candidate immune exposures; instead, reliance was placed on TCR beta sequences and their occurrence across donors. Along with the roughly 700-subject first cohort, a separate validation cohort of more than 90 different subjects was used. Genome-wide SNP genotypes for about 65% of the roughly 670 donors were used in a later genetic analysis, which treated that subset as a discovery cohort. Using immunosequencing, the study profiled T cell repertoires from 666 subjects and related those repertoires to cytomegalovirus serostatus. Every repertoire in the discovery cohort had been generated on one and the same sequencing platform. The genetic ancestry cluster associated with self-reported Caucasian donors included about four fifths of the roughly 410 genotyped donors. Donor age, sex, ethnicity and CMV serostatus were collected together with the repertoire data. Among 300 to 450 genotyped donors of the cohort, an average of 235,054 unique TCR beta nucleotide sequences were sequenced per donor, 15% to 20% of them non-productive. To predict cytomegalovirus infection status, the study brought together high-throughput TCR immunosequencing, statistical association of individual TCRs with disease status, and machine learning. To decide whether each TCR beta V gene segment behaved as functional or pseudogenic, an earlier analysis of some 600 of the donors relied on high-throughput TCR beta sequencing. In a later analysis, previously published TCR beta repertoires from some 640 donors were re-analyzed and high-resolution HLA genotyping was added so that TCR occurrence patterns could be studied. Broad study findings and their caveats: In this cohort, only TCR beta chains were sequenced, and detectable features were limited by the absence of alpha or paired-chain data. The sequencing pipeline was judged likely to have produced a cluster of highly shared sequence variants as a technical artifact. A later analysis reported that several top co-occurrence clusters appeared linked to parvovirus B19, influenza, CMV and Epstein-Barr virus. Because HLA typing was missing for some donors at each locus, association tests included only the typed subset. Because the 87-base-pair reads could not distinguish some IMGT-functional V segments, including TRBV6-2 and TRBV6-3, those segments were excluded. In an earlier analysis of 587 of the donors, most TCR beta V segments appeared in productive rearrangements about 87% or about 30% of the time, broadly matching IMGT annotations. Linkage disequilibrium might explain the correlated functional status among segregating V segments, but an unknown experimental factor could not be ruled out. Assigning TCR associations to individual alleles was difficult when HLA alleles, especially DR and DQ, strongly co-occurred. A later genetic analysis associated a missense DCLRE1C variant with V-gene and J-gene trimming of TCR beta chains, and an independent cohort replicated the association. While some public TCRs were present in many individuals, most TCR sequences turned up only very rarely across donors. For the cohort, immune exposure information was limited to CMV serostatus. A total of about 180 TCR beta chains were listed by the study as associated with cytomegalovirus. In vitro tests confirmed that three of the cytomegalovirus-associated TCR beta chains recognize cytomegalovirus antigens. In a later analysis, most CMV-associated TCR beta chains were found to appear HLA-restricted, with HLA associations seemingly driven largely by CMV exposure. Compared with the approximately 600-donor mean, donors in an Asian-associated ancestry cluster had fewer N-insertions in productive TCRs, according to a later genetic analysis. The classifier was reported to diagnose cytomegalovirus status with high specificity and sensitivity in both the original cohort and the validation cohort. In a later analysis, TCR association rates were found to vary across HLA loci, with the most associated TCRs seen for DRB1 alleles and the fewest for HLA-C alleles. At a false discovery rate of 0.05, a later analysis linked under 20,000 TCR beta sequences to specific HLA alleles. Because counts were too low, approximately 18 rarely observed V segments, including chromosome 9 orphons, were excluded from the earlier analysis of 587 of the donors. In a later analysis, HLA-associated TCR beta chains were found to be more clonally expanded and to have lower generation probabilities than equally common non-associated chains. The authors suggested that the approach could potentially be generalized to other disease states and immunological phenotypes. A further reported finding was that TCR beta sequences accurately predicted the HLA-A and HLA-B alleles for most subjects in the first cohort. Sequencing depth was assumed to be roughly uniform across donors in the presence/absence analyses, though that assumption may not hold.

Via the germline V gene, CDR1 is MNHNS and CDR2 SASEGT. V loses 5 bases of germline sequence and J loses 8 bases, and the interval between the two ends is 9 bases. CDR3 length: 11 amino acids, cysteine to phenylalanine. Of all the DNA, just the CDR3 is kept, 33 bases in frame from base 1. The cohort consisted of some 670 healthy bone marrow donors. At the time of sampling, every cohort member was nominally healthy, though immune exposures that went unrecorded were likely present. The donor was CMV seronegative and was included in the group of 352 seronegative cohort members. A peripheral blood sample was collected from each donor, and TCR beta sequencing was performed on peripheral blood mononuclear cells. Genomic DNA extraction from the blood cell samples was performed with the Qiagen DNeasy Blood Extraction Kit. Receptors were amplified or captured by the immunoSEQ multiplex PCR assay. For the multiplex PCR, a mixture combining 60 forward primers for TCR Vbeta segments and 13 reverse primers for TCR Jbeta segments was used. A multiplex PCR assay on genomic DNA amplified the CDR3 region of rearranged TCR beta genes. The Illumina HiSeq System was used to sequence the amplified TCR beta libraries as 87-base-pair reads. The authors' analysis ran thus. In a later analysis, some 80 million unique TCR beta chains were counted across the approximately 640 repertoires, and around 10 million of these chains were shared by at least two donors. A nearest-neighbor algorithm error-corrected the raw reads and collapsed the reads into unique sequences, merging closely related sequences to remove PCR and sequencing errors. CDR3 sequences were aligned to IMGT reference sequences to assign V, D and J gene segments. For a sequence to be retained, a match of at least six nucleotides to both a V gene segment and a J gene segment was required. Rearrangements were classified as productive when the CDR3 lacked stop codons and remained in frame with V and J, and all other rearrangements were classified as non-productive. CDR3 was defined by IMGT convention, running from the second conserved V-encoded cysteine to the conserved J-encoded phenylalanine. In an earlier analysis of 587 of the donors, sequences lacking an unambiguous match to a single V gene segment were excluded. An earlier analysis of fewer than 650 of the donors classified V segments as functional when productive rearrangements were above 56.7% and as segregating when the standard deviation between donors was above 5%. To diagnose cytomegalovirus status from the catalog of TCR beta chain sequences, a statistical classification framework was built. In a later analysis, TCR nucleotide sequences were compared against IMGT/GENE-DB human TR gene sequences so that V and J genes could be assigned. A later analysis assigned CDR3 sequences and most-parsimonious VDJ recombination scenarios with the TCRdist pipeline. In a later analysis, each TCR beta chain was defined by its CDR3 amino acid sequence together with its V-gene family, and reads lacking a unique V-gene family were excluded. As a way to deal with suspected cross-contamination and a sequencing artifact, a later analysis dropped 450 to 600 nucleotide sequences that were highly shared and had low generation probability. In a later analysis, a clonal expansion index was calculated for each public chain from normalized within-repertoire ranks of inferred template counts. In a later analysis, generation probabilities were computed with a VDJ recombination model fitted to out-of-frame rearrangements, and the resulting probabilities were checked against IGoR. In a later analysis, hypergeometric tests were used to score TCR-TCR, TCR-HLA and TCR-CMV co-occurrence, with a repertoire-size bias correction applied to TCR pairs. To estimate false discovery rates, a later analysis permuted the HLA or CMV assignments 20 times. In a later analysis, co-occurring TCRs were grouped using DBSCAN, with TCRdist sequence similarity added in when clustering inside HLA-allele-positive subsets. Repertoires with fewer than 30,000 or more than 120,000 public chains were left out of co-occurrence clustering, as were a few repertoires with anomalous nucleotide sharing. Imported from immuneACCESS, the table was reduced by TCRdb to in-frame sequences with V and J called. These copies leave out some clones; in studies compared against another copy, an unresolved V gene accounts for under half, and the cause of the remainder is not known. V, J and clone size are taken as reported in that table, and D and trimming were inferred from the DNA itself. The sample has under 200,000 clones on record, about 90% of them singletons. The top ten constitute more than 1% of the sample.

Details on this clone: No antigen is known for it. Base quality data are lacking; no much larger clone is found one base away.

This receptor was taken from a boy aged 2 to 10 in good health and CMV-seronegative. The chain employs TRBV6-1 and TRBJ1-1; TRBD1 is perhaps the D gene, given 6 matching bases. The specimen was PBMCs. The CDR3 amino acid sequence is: CASSNTGEAFF. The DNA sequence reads TGTGCCAGCAGTAACACAGGGGAAGCTTTCTTT.